Following are 25 T cell receptor beta chains from one sample sequenced in a study of T cells in Graves' hyperthyroidism and ophthalmopathy. Using RNA transcripts as the source, TCR beta CDR3 regions were amplified. TCR CDR3 underwent first-round RT-PCR with the HTBI primer set. TCRdb recomputed calls from the multiplex PCR reads with MiXCR, one row per CDR3 protein. The repertoire holds hundreds of thousands of distinct CDR3 sequences, with approximately 19% as singletons. Sequencing was carried out using blood. These receptors all come from a woman aged 45-65 years with Graves' hyperthyroidism that later progressed to Graves' ophthalmopathy.

There are a few counts of this clonotype. This chain connects TRBV18 to TRBJ1-2; no definite D call. The CDR3 has 14 residues. Germline CDR1 reads KGHSH; CDR2 reads LQKENI. The V end was cut by 2 bases, the J end by 1 base, with 8 bases between. In DNA form, the CDR3 reads TGTGCCAGCTCACCAGCGAACCTTAACTATGGCTACACCTTC. Amino acids: CASSPANLNYGYTF.

J is TRBJ2-3 and V is TRBV6-4; 9 bases line up with TRBD2. V dropped 2 bases and J dropped 4; count of bases not matched to a gene: 10. This CDR3 is built from 17 residues. Germline V lookup: CDR1 MRHNA, CDR2 SNTAGT. The CDR3 DNA follows: TGTGCCAGCAGTGACCAGGCTCGCGGGGGGGGGCCAGATACGCAGTATTTT. Amino acids: CASSDQARGGGPDTQYF.

This rearrangement joins TRBV10-3 to TRBJ1-5; D might be TRBD1 (6 bases). Germline CDR1 ENHRY, CDR2 SYGVKD. The CDR3 covers 14 residues. V was pared by 5 bases and J by 2 bases, with 10 bases between. As DNA, the CDR3 is TGTGCCATCAGTTTAGGGGGACGCAATCAGCCCCAGCATTTT. Encoded protein: CAISLGGRNQPQHF.

On this clonotype itself: This may arise from a read error, as a much more abundant clone is one base away. The J gene is TRBJ2-7, the V gene TRBV20-1; maybe TRBD2 (6 bases). This CDR3 is 15 amino acids long. The germline V gene has CDR1 DFQATT and CDR2 SNEGSKA (reference sequence). The CDR3 loop reads CSAHQASAPSYGQYF. The DNA of the CDR3 is TGCAGTGCCCACCAAGCTAGCGCCCCCTCCTACGGGCAGTACTTC.

V gene TRBV5-6 combines with J gene TRBJ2-5; 7 bases map to TRBD2. This CDR3 is 14 amino acids long. After removal of 4 bases from V and 2 bases from J, the junction contained 5 bases not matched to a gene. Germline assignment: CDR1 SGHDT and CDR2 YYEEEE. The CDR3 is CASSRLAAQETQYF. The CDR3 region has the DNA TGTGCCAGCAGCCGTCTAGCGGCTCAAGAGACCCAGTACTTC.

This chain uses TRBV7-8 with TRBJ2-3; a possible D gene is TRBD2 (5 bases). The germline V and J ends were trimmed by 4 bases and 3 bases, with 11 bases remaining between them. Germline V gives CDR1 SGHVS, CDR2 FQNEAQ. This CDR3 comprises 14 residues. The CDR3 DNA follows: TGTGCCAGCAGCTCCGGGGTCATGACAGATACGCAGTATTTT. It specifies CASSSGVMTDTQYF. Based on the CDR3 plus reference TRBV7-8 and TRBJ2-3, the full variable domain is GAGVSQSPRYKVAKRGQDVALRCDPISGHVSLFWYQQALGQGPEFLTYFQNEAQLDKSGLPSDRFFAERPEGSVSTLKIQRTQQEDSAVYLCASSSGVMTDTQYFGPGTRLTVL.

This clonotype was seen ten or more times. The J gene is TRBJ1-2, the V gene TRBV5-1; D gene unclear. The CDR3 extends over 13 amino acids. Trimming left V 0 bases short and J 10 bases short, with 13 bases between. The germline CDR1 and CDR2 sequences are SGHRS and YFSETQ. CDR3 sequence: CASSLVVARDYTF. The CDR3 region has the DNA TGCGCCAGCAGCTTGGTGGTAGCGCGGGACTACACCTTC.

This clonotype appeared many times. J is TRBJ2-1 and V is TRBV12-3 or TRBV12-4; 10 bases agree with TRBD1. This CDR3 is 14 amino acids long. V lost 6 bases to trimming and J lost 4 bases; unmatched junction nucleotides: 3. The CDR3 spells CASRGQGVYNEQFF. The CDR3 bases are TGTGCCAGCAGAGGACAGGGGGTTTACAATGAGCAGTTCTTC.

In its sample, this clonotype was seen a few times. V and J are TRBV24-1 and TRBJ2-1; 11 nucleotides align to TRBD2. This CDR3 comprises 16 residues. The germline gives CDR1 KGHDR, CDR2 SFDVKD. After removal of 2 bases from V and 5 bases from J, the junction contained 4 bases not matched to a gene. The CDR3 is CATSDWIAGGNNEQFF. CDR3 sequence (DNA): TGTGCCACCAGTGATTGGATAGCGGGGGGGAACAATGAGCAGTTCTTC.

In this sample, this clonotype turned up a few times. The chain carries TRBV4-1 and TRBJ2-7, with 8 bases identical to TRBD1. This CDR3 is 17 amino acids long. V lost 0 bases and J lost 3; bases outside the gene matches: 10. Germline loops: CDR1 MGHRA, CDR2 YSYEKL. CDR3 loop: CASSQEVGQGANYEQYF. As DNA, the CDR3 is TGCGCCAGCAGCCAAGAAGTCGGGCAGGGGGCAAACTACGAGCAGTACTTC.

This sequence joins TRBV5-1 and TRBJ2-1; 11 bases align to TRBD2. V shed 5 bases and J 2 bases; nucleotides not matched to a gene: 9. Germline V gives CDR1 SGHRS, CDR2 YFSETQ. This CDR3 contains 17 residues. CDR3 residues: CASSLRGGLAAYNEQFF. The CDR3 DNA sequence: TGCGCCAGCAGTTTGCGGGGGGGACTAGCGGCCTACAATGAGCAGTTCTTC.

V is TRBV27 and J is TRBJ2-7; a weak D match, TRBD1 (6 bases). Germline V gene lookup returns CDR1 MNHEY and CDR2 SMNVEV (reference sequence). CDR3 length: 12 amino acids. V was pared by 5 bases and J by 3 bases, with 8 bases between. CDR3: CASSTGFYEQYF. CDR3 nucleotide sequence: TGTGCCAGCAGTACAGGGTTCTACGAGCAGTACTTC.

The chain is built from TRBV7-3 and TRBJ2-1; TRBD2 agrees at 7 bases. From germline, CDR1 is SGHTA and CDR2 FQGTGA. The J segment lost 3 bases and the V segment lost 2 bases, leaving 1 base of the junction unmatched. There are 14 residues in the CDR3. CDR3 sequence reads: CASSLGGVYNEQFF. The CDR3 bases are TGTGCCAGCAGCTTAGGGGGGGTCTACAATGAGCAGTTCTTC.

This chain connects TRBV6-5 to TRBJ2-1; D tentatively fits TRBD1 or TRBD2 (5 bases each). Germline V gene sequence: CDR1 MNHEY, CDR2 SVGAGI. The CDR3 is 15 amino acids. Trimming stripped 0 bases from V and 10 bases from J, with 16 bases between. The CDR3 region has the DNA TGTGCCAGCAGTTACTCGGGGGTAGGTTCACGGGAGCAGTTCTTC. Protein product: CASSYSGVGSREQFF.

The genes are TRBV20-1 and TRBJ2-7, with TRBD1 identical over 11 bases. V trimming: 0 bases; J trimming: 3 bases; junction bases outside the gene matches: 4. CDR1 is DFQATT, CDR2 SNEGSKA, per germline (reference sequence). The CDR3 is 15 residues long. CDR3 residues: CSARDRDRGDYEQYF. In nucleotides, the CDR3 is TGCAGTGCTAGAGATCGGGACAGGGGGGACTACGAGCAGTACTTC.

This clonotype has only a few counts. The CDR3 region is CASSPQQGPGTEAFF. The CDR3 DNA sequence: TGTGCCAGCAGCCCCCAACAGGGCCCCGGCACTGAAGCTTTCTTT. The rearrangement joins TRBV11-2 to TRBJ1-1, with D maybe TRBD1 (6 bases). CDR1 is SGHAT, CDR2 FQNNGV, per germline. Trimming removed 5 bases at V and 4 bases at J, with 17 bases between. This CDR3 is 15 amino acids long.

This clonotype occurred a few times. The V and J genes are TRBV20-1 and TRBJ1-2; tentatively, D is TRBD1 (5 bases). Trimming pared 6 bases from V and 2 bases from J, leaving 19 bases between. Germline V gives CDR1 DFQATT, CDR2 SNEGSKA (reference sequence). CDR3 size: 15 residues. As DNA, the CDR3 is TGCAGTGCCCACCAAGACAGACTGTTGAACTATGGCTACACCTTC. Translating gives CSAHQDRLLNYGYTF.

This clonotype showed up many times. This chain uses TRBV11-3 with TRBJ2-2, with D unresolved. The germline V and J ends were trimmed by 2 bases and 2 bases, with 12 bases remaining between them. The CDR3 length is 16 residues. Germline values: CDR1 SGHNT, CDR2 YENEEA. CDR3 in DNA: TGTGCCAGCAGCTTACAACCTCACGGAAACACCGGGGAGCTGTTTTTT. It is translated as CASSLQPHGNTGELFF.

There are many counts of this clonotype. The chain employs TRBV7-2 and TRBJ2-1; D is undetermined. Germline V gives CDR1 SGHTA, CDR2 FQGNSA. The CDR3 is 15 residues long. V dropped 1 base and J dropped 2 bases, with 9 bases sitting between them. The CDR3 is CASSLEAETYNEQFF. The CDR3 DNA reads as TGTGCCAGCAGCTTAGAGGCGGAGACCTACAATGAGCAGTTCTTC.

This clonotype has only a few counts. The rearrangement uses TRBV3-1 and TRBJ1-4; TRBD1 matches 8 bases. J was trimmed by 8 bases and V by 1 base; bases with no gene match: 9. CDR3 length: 16 amino acids. Germline values: CDR1 LGHDT, CDR2 YNNKEL (reference sequence). The CDR3 is CASSQGPTGDFEKLFF. The CDR3 coding sequence is TGTGCCAGCAGCCAAGGTCCGACAGGGGATTTCGAAAAACTGTTTTTT.

This clonotype has a handful of counts. V is TRBV7-9 and J is TRBJ1-3, with D unresolved. This CDR3 region has 12 residues. V lost 1 base, J lost 8 bases, and 6 bases lay in between. CDR1 and CDR2 (germline): SEHNR, FQNEAQ (reference sequence). The CDR3 sequence: CASSLVLDTIYF. The CDR3 coding sequence is TGTGCCAGCAGCTTAGTGTTGGACACCATATATTTT.

The chain recombines TRBV20-1 with TRBJ2-2; 10 bases agree with TRBD1. The CDR3 has 14 amino acids. The ends lost 3 bases at V and 7 bases at J; junction bases unmatched: 5. Germline V gives CDR1 DFQATT, CDR2 SNEGSKA (reference sequence). CDR3: CSASRTGGVGELFF. CDR3 coding DNA: TGCAGTGCTAGCCGGACAGGGGGTGTCGGGGAGCTGTTTTTT.

This clonotype was counted ten times or more. The rearrangement links TRBV6-1 to TRBJ2-1; unclear D gene. This CDR3 region has 14 residues. With 5 bases removed from V and 3 bases from J, the gap between germline ends came to 11 bases. Germline V lookup: CDR1 MNHNS, CDR2 SASEGT. The CDR3: CASSRPSSYNEQFF. As DNA, the CDR3 is TGTGCCAGCAGTAGACCTTCCAGCTACAATGAGCAGTTCTTC.

V and J are TRBV12-5 and TRBJ2-7; 13 bases map to TRBD2. Germline loops: CDR1 LGHNT, CDR2 FRNRAP. The length of the CDR3 is 15 residues. With 4 bases clipped from V and 2 bases from J, the junction kept 2 bases outside the gene matches. The CDR3: CASGWGLAGPYEQYF. CDR3 DNA: TGTGCTAGTGGTTGGGGACTAGCGGGGCCCTACGAGCAGTACTTC.

The chain combines TRBV5-1 with TRBJ1-2, with D hard to call. Germline lookup yields CDR1 SGHRS and CDR2 YFSETQ. This CDR3 has 14 amino acids. Trimming removed 5 bases at V and 0 bases at J, with 11 bases between. CDR3 in DNA: TGCGCCAGCAGTAGGCCAGAACCTAACTATGGCTACACCTTC. Encoded protein: CASSRPEPNYGYTF.